This record covers a single T cell receptor (beta chain). This record belongs to a study of blood T cell repertoires in COVID-19. Whole-study context: The United States, Italy and Spain provided the acute and convalescent COVID-19 samples.

This CDR3 is built from 13 residues. CDR1 and CDR2 from the germline V gene are GTSNPN and SVGIG (reference sequence). Germline trimming cut 2 bases from V and 4 bases from J; bases unmatched to any gene: 4. Original processing methods: Reference gene primer amplification gave estimated nucleated cell counts. TCRdb keeps only in-frame clones here, not all; method: immunoSEQ multiplex PCR. V and J calls and clone size are copied from that table; D and trimming were computed from the DNA. This sample yields 310,000 or so clones, of which over 80% are seen a single time; about 8.9% belongs to the top ten. Researchers sorted participants into cohorts using their self-reported clinical history. Recovery meant two consecutive negative NP/OP PCR tests, professional clearance, or resolved symptoms.

The TCR sequence derives from a young woman who had recovered from COVID-19. This rearrangement joins TRBV30 to TRBJ1-2; TRBD1 matches at 7 bases. Specimen: PBMCs or T cells enriched from blood (not recorded which). This CDR3 reads CAWSPTGPYGYTF. CDR3 DNA sequence: TGTGCCTGGAGTCCGACAGGGCCCTATGGCTACACCTTC.